The 26 T cell receptor beta chains given below trace back to one sample, sequenced in a study of shared clonotypes between healthy human individuals. Method: immunoSEQ multiplex PCR; TCRdb's copy keeps in-frame clones and lacks some. The data contain about 1.1 million clones, around three quarters of them seen just once; the ten biggest clones take up roughly 0.61%. The specimen was memory CD4+ T cells from PBMCs. Specified subset: CD45RA-negative fraction. The receptor source for this set is a man aged 18-30 years in good health. Some clones in this sample may be carry-over from other donors' samples.

This clone was counted between two and nine times. The chain joins TRBV7-6 to TRBJ2-2, with D perhaps TRBD2 (6 bases). Trimming took 5 bases from V and 8 from J, leaving 18 bases between them. This CDR3 is 15 amino acids long. The germline CDR1 and CDR2 sequences are SGHVS and FNYEAQ. The CDR3 DNA reads as TGTGCCAGCAGCACCCTCAAAGGCGGGAAAGGGGAGCTGTTTTTT. This translates into CASSTLKGGKGELFF.

The CDR3 protein is CASSLGRGDGYTF. The CDR3 DNA sequence: TGTGCCAGCAGCTTGGGACGGGGTGATGGCTACACCTTC. The rearrangement joins TRBV7-9 to TRBJ1-2; a possible D gene is TRBD1 (5 bases). V dropped 3 bases and J dropped 6 bases, with 11 bases sitting between them. CDR1 and CDR2 from the germline V gene are SEHNR and FQNEAQ (reference sequence). The CDR3 runs to 13 residues.

V is TRBV11-3 and J is TRBJ2-1; D not certain. The V end was cut by 5 bases, the J end by 4 bases, with 18 bases between. This CDR3 has 16 residues. Germline CDR1 SGHNT, CDR2 YENEEA. This CDR3 is CASSRGMAPDYNEQFF. The CDR3 DNA reads as TGTGCCAGCAGCCGTGGTATGGCTCCCGATTACAATGAGCAGTTCTTC.

Only a few counts were recorded for this clone. The V and J genes are TRBV2 and TRBJ2-1; D call uncertain. Germline V CDR1 and CDR2: SNHLY, FYNNEI. The CDR3 loop spans 11 amino acids. Trimming removed 4 bases from V and 9 bases from J, with 7 bases in between. The CDR3 here is CASSVEAEQFF. The CDR3 DNA reads as TGTGCCAGCAGTGTTGAGGCTGAGCAGTTCTTC.

This clone was detected only a few times. The chain is built from TRBV30 and TRBJ1-1; 8 bases map to TRBD1. The trim removed 4 bases at V and 8 bases at J, leaving 3 bases unmatched. The germline gives CDR1 GTSNPN, CDR2 SVGIG (reference sequence). This CDR3 has 11 residues. CDR3 sequence (DNA): TGTGCCTGGAATGACAGGGGCGAAGCTTTCTTT. It yields the protein CAWNDRGEAFF.

V and J are TRBV7-2 and TRBJ2-1; weak D call: TRBD1 (6 bases). The CDR3 is made up of 17 amino acids. The germline V and J ends were trimmed by 5 bases and 7 bases, with 24 bases remaining between them. CDR1 and CDR2 from the germline V gene are SGHTA and FQGNSA. CDR3 sequence (DNA): TGTGCCAGCAGCCTCCGAGGGGCCACGTGGGGGCCGAATGAGCAGTTCTTC. This gives the protein CASSLRGATWGPNEQFF.

J is TRBJ1-1 and V is TRBV2; no definite D call. This CDR3 is built from 12 residues. Trimming left V 4 bases short and J 1 base short, with 4 bases between. Germline assignment: CDR1 SNHLY and CDR2 FYNNEI. The CDR3 loop is CASSGPNTEAFF. The CDR3, as DNA: TGTGCCAGCAGTGGACCGAACACTGAAGCTTTCTTT.

A remark on this clone: Other nucleotide sequences in the sample specify the same CDR3. This chain connects TRBV7-9 to TRBJ2-2; no definite D call. Germline CDR1 is SEHNR and CDR2 is FQNEAQ (reference sequence). CDR3 length: 13 amino acids. Trimming removed 1 base from V and 4 bases from J, with 4 bases in between. The CDR3, as DNA: TGTGCCAGCAGCTTAGGGGGCACCGGGGAGCTGTTTTTT. Translating it yields CASSLGGTGELFF.

The chain recombines TRBV30 with TRBJ1-3; D remains unclear. Trimming left V 3 bases short and J 0 bases short, with 9 bases between. Germline V gene data show CDR1 as GTSNPN and CDR2 as SVGIG (reference sequence). The length of the CDR3 is 14 residues. CDR3 nucleotide sequence: TGTGCCTGGAGAAGCGGTCGCTCTGGAAACACCATATATTTT. Encoded protein: CAWRSGRSGNTIYF. The full variable domain, completed using reference TRBV30 and TRBJ1-3, is SQTIHQWPATLVQPVGSPLSLECTVEGTSNPNLYWYRQAAGRGLQLLFYSVGIGQISSEVPQNLSASRPQDRQFILSSKKLLLSDSGFYLCAWRSGRSGNTIYFGEGSWLTVV.

The V and J genes are TRBV28 and TRBJ2-7; 9 bases align to TRBD1. Germline V gene lookup returns CDR1 MDHEN and CDR2 SYDVKM. The CDR3 loop spans 14 amino acids. Trimming took 5 bases from V and 2 from J; bases not matched to a gene: 4. The CDR3 DNA sequence: TGTGCCAGCAGTCGTCGGACAGGGGCCTACGAGCAGTACTTC. Protein sequence: CASSRRTGAYEQYF.

The chain recombines TRBV18 with TRBJ1-1; D not resolved. Trimming pared 3 bases from V and 0 bases from J, leaving 11 bases between. Germline V CDR1 and CDR2: KGHSH, LQKENI. The CDR3 loop spans 15 amino acids. Written as DNA, the CDR3 is TGTGCCAGCTCACCTCCCGGGAGAGTGAACACTGAAGCTTTCTTT. The encoded protein is CASSPPGRVNTEAFF.

The V call is TRBV11-2, the J call TRBJ1-2; D is unclear. V gave up 1 base and J gave up 4 bases, with 10 bases separating them. This CDR3 region has 14 residues. Looked up from germline, CDR1 is SGHAT and CDR2 is FQNNGV. The CDR3 region has the DNA TGTGCCAGCAGCTTAGGGCAGCAAATCTATGGCTACACCTTC. Protein product: CASSLGQQIYGYTF. Supplemented by reference TRBV11-2 and TRBJ1-2, the full variable domain reads EAGVAQSPRYKIIEKRQSVAFWCNPISGHATLYWYQQILGQGPKLLIQFQNNGVVDDSQLPKDRFSAERLKGVDSTLKIQPAKLEDSAVYLCASSLGQQIYGYTFGSGTRLTVV.

Points on this clone: This specimen includes other DNA sequences encoding the same CDR3. The chain recombines TRBV5-1 with TRBJ2-5; D gene unclear. With 0 bases removed from V and 4 bases from J, the gap between germline ends came to 7 bases. CDR3 size: 13 residues. Germline V gene data show CDR1 as SGHRS and CDR2 as YFSETQ. Here the CDR3 DNA reads TGCGCCAGCAGCTTGGGGGCGTCAGAGACCCAGTACTTC. Translated, it gives CASSLGASETQYF.

This clone was recorded a few times. The chain is built from TRBV6-5 and TRBJ2-3, with D perhaps given as TRBD1 or TRBD2 (5 bases each). Trimming removed 6 bases at V and 6 bases at J, with 19 bases between. Per germline, CDR1 MNHEY and CDR2 SVGAGI. This CDR3 has 15 residues. Here the CDR3 DNA reads TGTGCCAGCAGGGTGGGGGTCGGAAGGATCGATACGCAGTATTTT. Translation gives CASRVGVGRIDTQYF.

Details on this clone: A much larger clone lies a single base off, so this may be a read error. The chain's CDR3 is CASQLAGGTNTGELVF. In DNA, the CDR3 is TGCGCCAGCCAACTAGCGGGAGGTACTAACACCGGGGAGCTGGTTTTT. This chain connects TRBV5-1 to TRBJ2-2, with 12 bases aligning to TRBD2. The length of the CDR3 is 16 residues. Germline CDR1 is SGHRS and CDR2 is YFSETQ.

The chain uses TRBV11-3 and TRBJ2-1; D not resolved. The CDR3 is 13 amino acids. V was clipped by 5 bases and J by 6 bases, with 11 bases between them. In germline, CDR1 is SGHNT, CDR2 YENEEA. CDR3 nucleotides: TGTGCCAGCAGCCCCTACCGAGCCAATGAGCAGTTCTTC. Translation: CASSPYRANEQFF.

This sequence joins TRBV18 and TRBJ1-1, with D uncertain. The germline V gene has CDR1 KGHSH and CDR2 LQKENI. V was pared by 1 base and J by 0 bases, with 9 bases between. CDR3 length: 15 amino acids. The CDR3 bases are TGTGCCAGCTCACCACTAATTTCCGTGAACACTGAAGCTTTCTTT. Its protein is CASSPLISVNTEAFF.

The V call is TRBV29-1, the J call TRBJ1-1; 7 bases agree with TRBD1. J was trimmed by 11 bases and V by 4 bases; bases with no gene match: 7. The germline CDR1 and CDR2 sequences are SQVTM and ANQGSEA. This CDR3 contains 11 residues. The CDR3 DNA reads as TGCAGCGTTGGACAGGGTCTAGAGGCTTTCTTT. The encoded protein is CSVGQGLEAFF.

The chain carries TRBV7-2 and TRBJ2-1; 10 bases agree with TRBD2. The CDR3 totals 16 residues. Germline V lookup: CDR1 SGHTA, CDR2 FQGNSA. Trimming removed 5 bases from V and 12 bases from J; junction bases left unmatched: 16. The CDR3 nucleotides read TGTGCCAGCAGCAAAGAGTTTGCTAGCGGGAGTAGGGGGCAGTTCTTC. It yields the protein CASSKEFASGSRGQFF.

The gene calls are TRBV6-5 and TRBJ1-1, with D hard to call. The V gene's germline CDR1 is MNHEY and CDR2 SVGAGI. The V end lost 2 bases, the J end lost 6 bases, and 16 bases lay between the germline ends. The length of the CDR3 is 15 residues. CDR3 coding DNA: TGTGCCAGCAGTTACCGGGGATCGGGAGTCGCTGAAGCTTTCTTT. Residues: CASSYRGSGVAEAFF.

The chain has TRBV7-2 and TRBJ2-7, with 8 bases fitting TRBD1. Trimming at V came to 1 base and at J to 2 bases, leaving 4 bases not matched to a gene. CDR1 and CDR2 (germline): SGHTA, FQGNSA. The CDR3 totals 15 residues. CDR3 sequence reads: CASSLGGQETYEQYF. As DNA, the CDR3 is TGTGCCAGCAGCTTAGGGGGACAGGAAACCTACGAGCAGTACTTC. Together with reference TRBV7-2 and TRBJ2-7, the CDR3 gives the full variable domain: GAGVSQSPSNKVTEKGKDVELRCDPISGHTALYWYRQSLGQGLEFLIYFQGNSAPDKSGLPSDRFSAERTGGSVSTLTIQRTQQEDSAVYLCASSLGGQETYEQYFGPGTRLTVT.

The rearrangement links TRBV18 to TRBJ1-5; perhaps TRBD1 as D (6 bases). CDR3 length: 16 residues. The V end was cut by 0 bases, the J end by 5 bases, with 14 bases between. Germline loops: CDR1 KGHSH, CDR2 LQKENI. CDR3: CASSPPFRGRDQPQHF. The CDR3 bases are TGTGCCAGCTCACCACCGTTCAGGGGCCGGGATCAGCCCCAGCATTTT.

This clone was seen a few times. V gene TRBV7-2 combines with J gene TRBJ2-7, with D maybe TRBD2 (5 bases). The CDR3 is made up of 13 amino acids. In germline, CDR1 is SGHTA, CDR2 FQGNSA. Trimming removed 5 bases from V and 7 bases from J, with 15 bases in between. The CDR3 is CASSEQLDTEQYF. The CDR3, as DNA: TGTGCCAGCAGCGAACAACTAGACACAGAGCAGTACTTC.

V usage is TRBV18 and J usage is TRBJ2-2; D tentatively fits TRBD1 or TRBD2 (5 bases each). Germline V gene data show CDR1 as KGHSH and CDR2 as LQKENI. This CDR3 comprises 16 residues. The ends were cut back, 3 bases at V and 4 bases at J, with 15 bases in the middle. The CDR3: CASSPMVKGSTGELFF. The CDR3 DNA is TGTGCCAGCTCACCTATGGTAAAGGGGAGCACCGGGGAGCTGTTTTTT.

This clone has at least ten counts. The J gene is TRBJ1-2, the V gene TRBV6-5; D is possibly TRBD1 (5 bases). The CDR3 totals 13 residues. V was clipped by 7 bases and J by 1 base, with 10 bases between them. CDR1 is MNHEY, CDR2 SVGAGI, per germline. CDR3 residues: CASKARDNYGYTF. DNA for the CDR3: TGTGCCAGCAAGGCCAGGGATAACTATGGCTACACCTTC.

The CDR3 DNA reads as TGTGCCAGCAGCCAAGATTTAGGATTTTATAGCAATCAGCCCCAGCATTTT. It is translated as CASSQDLGFYSNQPQHF. The rearrangement uses TRBV4-2 and TRBJ1-5; D is uncertain. The CDR3 sequence is 17 residues long. Germline V CDR1 and CDR2: LGHNA, YNFKEQ. V was pared by 0 bases and J by 0 bases, with 12 bases between.